Below, 10 T cell receptor beta chains from the same sample are listed, as sequenced in a study of response to subunit inactivated influenza vaccine. TCRdb fed the RT-PCR reads into MiXCR, producing one record per CDR3 protein. The sample carries more than 700,000 distinct CDR3 sequences, around 20% recorded once. The sample was PBMCs from blood, taken more than 4 days after vaccination. Receptors originate from a man over 45 who received an inactivated influenza vaccine.

The chain combines TRBV7-2 with TRBJ2-3; the D gene could be TRBD1 or TRBD2 (6 bases each). The CDR3 is made up of 11 amino acids. Germline CDR1 reads SGHTA; CDR2 reads FQGNSA. CDR3 coding DNA: TGTCCCACCGGGGGCGCAGATACGCAGTATTTT. Its protein is CPTGGADTQYF.

The chain recombines TRBV7-2 with TRBJ2-3; D is uncertain. V lost 7 bases, J lost 2 bases, and 10 bases lay in between. Germline loops: CDR1 SGHTA, CDR2 FQGNSA. This CDR3 is built from 13 residues. The CDR3 reads CASKEQYTDTQYF. The DNA of the CDR3 is TGTGCCAGCAAGGAGCAATACACAGATACGCAGTATTTT.

This chain uses TRBV29-1 with TRBJ2-1; D is perhaps TRBD1 (5 bases). This CDR3 has 14 amino acids. The germline V and J ends were trimmed by 3 bases and 8 bases, with 17 bases remaining between them. Germline CDR1 is SQVTM and CDR2 is ANQGSEA. The CDR3 spells CSVESQGLNDEQFF. The DNA of the CDR3 is TGCAGCGTTGAGTCTCAGGGATTGAATGATGAGCAGTTCTTC.

The rearrangement links TRBV11-2 to TRBJ1-1, with D perhaps matching TRBD1 (5 bases). CDR3 length equals 16 residues. Per germline, CDR1 SGHAT and CDR2 FQNNGV. The V end lost 5 bases, the J end lost 0 bases, and 16 bases lay between the germline ends. The CDR3 protein is CASSTGRRIMNTEAFF. The CDR3, as DNA: TGTGCCAGCAGCACGGGACGGCGAATCATGAACACTGAAGCTTTCTTT.

This clonotype was recorded many times. The chain joins TRBV5-5 to TRBJ2-3, with 8 bases identical to TRBD1. CDR1 and CDR2 (germline): SGHKS, YYEKEE (reference sequence). CDR3 size: 14 residues. The trim removed 4 bases at V and 4 bases at J, leaving 5 bases unmatched. CDR3 in amino acids: CASSLDRVSDTQYF. CDR3 DNA sequence: TGTGCCAGCAGCCTGGACAGGGTTTCAGATACGCAGTATTTT.

The sample holds a few counts of this clonotype. The chain links TRBV7-2 to TRBJ1-6, with D uncertain. CDR1 is SGHTA and CDR2 is FQGNSA in the germline V gene. V gave up 6 bases and J gave up 7 bases, with 10 bases separating them. The CDR3 runs to 13 residues. CDR3 sequence reads: CASSKQLNSPLHF. CDR3 coding DNA: TGTGCCAGCAGTAAACAGCTAAATTCACCCCTCCACTTT.

This clonotype was observed many times. J is TRBJ2-7 and V is TRBV12-3 or TRBV12-4; D might be TRBD1 (6 bases). The CDR3 is made up of 15 amino acids. Trimming removed 2 bases from V and 1 base from J, with 12 bases in between. CDR3 sequence: CASSLNRQGSYEQYF. The CDR3 DNA reads TGTGCCAGCAGTTTAAATCGGCAGGGGTCCTACGAGCAGTACTTC.

The rearrangement joins TRBV5-1 to TRBJ2-7; no firm D call. CDR3 length: 12 amino acids. Germline-derived CDR1 and CDR2 are SGHRS and YFSETQ. Trimming removed 0 bases at V and 6 bases at J, with 7 bases between. The CDR3 bases are TGCGCCAGCAGCTTGGCCAGTGGCGAGCAGTACTTC. Protein: CASSLASGEQYF.

This clonotype was observed a handful of times. The chain joins TRBV20-1 to TRBJ2-7; 9 bases match TRBD2. The CDR3 loop spans 16 amino acids. V was pared by 1 base and J by 2 bases, with 9 bases of the junction left unmatched. CDR1 is DFQATT and CDR2 is SNEGSKA in the germline V gene (reference sequence). CDR3 DNA: TGCAGTGCTAGAGGAGGCGGCGGGGGGGCAACCTACGAGCAGTACTTC. It yields the protein CSARGGGGGATYEQYF.

The J gene is TRBJ2-2, the V gene TRBV12-3 or TRBV12-4; 13 bases map to TRBD2. CDR3 length: 16 amino acids. Trimming took 3 bases from V and 8 from J; bases not matched to a gene: 6. CDR3 DNA sequence: TGTGCCAGCAGTTTCGGGACTAGCGGGAAGGGGGGGGAGCTGTTTTTT. Protein product: CASSFGTSGKGGELFF.